This TCR beta chain appears in the sequencing data of a study of blood T cell repertoires in COVID-19. Study-level background: Collection of acute and convalescent COVID-19 samples took place in the United States, Italy and Spain. T cells, B-cell-depleted T cells, or PBMCs supplied cDNA or gDNA.

The authors' processing: Amplification from reference gene primers served as the basis for estimated nucleated cell counts. Profiling relied on immunoSEQ multiplex PCR, and the TCRdb table lists in-frame clones only, not all of them. The DNA gave D and trimming, while V, J and clone size come from that table. The table records 30,000 or so clones, almost 90% of them present only once. The ends were cut back, 0 bases at V and 5 bases at J, with 14 bases in the middle. In germline, CDR1 is SGHRS, CDR2 YFSETQ. CDR3 length: 16 amino acids. The V call is TRBV5-1, the J call TRBJ1-4; D is possibly TRBD1 (5 bases). The sequence was collected from a human donor in a cohort sampled during active COVID-19. The sample comprised peripheral blood. CDR3 nucleotides: TGCGCCAGCAGCTTGGGGACGGGACTGTTGAATGAAAAACTGTTTTTT. It yields the protein CASSLGTGLLNEKLFF. Variable domain in full (rest from reference TRBV5-1 and TRBJ1-4): KAGVTQTPRYLIKTRGQQVTLSCSPISGHRSVSWYQQTPGQGLQFLFEYFSETQRNKGNFPGRFSGRQFSNSRSEMNVSTLELGDSALYLCASSLGTGLLNEKLFFGSGTQLSVL.